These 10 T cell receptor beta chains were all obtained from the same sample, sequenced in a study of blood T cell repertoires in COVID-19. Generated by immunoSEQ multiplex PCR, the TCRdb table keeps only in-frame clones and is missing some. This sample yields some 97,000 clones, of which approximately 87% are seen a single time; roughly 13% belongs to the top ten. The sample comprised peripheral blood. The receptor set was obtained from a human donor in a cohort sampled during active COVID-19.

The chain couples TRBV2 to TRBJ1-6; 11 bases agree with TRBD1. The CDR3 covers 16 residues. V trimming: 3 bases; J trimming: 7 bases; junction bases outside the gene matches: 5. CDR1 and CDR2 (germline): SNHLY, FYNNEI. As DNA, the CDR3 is TGTGCCAGCAGTGACCGTCGGGACAGGGGGAATTCACCCCTCCACTTT. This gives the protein CASSDRRDRGNSPLHF.

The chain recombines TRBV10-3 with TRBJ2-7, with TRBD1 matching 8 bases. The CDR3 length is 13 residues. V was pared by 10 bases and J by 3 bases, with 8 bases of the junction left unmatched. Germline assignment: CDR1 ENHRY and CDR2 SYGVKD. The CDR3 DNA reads TGTGCCACGCGACCGACAGGGGACTACGAGCAGTACTTC. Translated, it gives CATRPTGDYEQYF.

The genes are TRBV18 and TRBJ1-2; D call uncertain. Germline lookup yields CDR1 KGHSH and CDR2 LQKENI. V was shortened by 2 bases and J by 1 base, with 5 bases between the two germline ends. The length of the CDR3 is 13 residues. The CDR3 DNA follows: TGTGCCAGCTCACCAGGACTTAACTATGGCTACACCTTC. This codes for CASSPGLNYGYTF.

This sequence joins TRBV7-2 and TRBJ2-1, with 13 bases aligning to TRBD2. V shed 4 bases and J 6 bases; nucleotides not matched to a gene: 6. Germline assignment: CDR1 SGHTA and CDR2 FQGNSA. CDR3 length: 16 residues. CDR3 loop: CASSSLAGGRFNEQFF. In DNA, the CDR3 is TGTGCCAGCAGCTCACTAGCGGGGGGGCGGTTCAATGAGCAGTTCTTC.

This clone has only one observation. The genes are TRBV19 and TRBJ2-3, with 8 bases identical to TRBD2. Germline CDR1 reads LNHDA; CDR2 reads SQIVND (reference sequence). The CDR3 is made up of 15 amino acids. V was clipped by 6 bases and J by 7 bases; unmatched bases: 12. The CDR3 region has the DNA TGTGCCAGTAGGGAGTCTGGTAGCGGGGTACATACGCAGTATTTT. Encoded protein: CASRESGSGVHTQYF. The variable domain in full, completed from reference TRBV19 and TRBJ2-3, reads DGGITQSPKYLFRKEGQNVTLSCEQNLNHDAMYWYRQDPGQGLRLIYYSQIVNDFQKGDIAEGYSVSREKKESFPLTVTSAQKNPTAFYLCASRESGSGVHTQYFGPGTRLTVL.

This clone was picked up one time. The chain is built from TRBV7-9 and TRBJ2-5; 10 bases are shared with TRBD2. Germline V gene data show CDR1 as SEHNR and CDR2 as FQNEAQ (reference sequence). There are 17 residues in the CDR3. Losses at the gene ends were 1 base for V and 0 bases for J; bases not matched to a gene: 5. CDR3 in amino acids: CASSLVSGREYQETQYF. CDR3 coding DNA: TGTGCCAGCAGCTTAGTGAGCGGGAGGGAGTACCAAGAGACCCAGTACTTC. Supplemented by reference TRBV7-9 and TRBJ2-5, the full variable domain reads DTGVSQNPRHKITKRGQNVTFRCDPISEHNRLYWYRQTLGQGPEFLTYFQNEAQLEKSRLLSDRFSAERPKGSFSTLEIQRTEQGDSAMYLCASSLVSGREYQETQYFGPGTRLLVL.

CDR3 residues: CASGRGGAGTEAFF. Here the CDR3 DNA reads TGTGCCAGCGGCCGAGGGGGCGCGGGCACTGAAGCTTTCTTT. This rearrangement joins TRBV2 to TRBJ1-1, with 7 bases aligning to TRBD1. The V segment lost 8 bases and the J segment 4 bases; nucleotides outside the gene matches: 10. In germline, CDR1 is SNHLY, CDR2 FYNNEI. This CDR3 has 14 residues.

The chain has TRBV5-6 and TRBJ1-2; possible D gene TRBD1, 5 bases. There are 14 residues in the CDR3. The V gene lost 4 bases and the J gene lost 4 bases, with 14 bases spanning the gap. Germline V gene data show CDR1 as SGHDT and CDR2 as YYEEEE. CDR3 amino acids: CASSITQGRYGYTF. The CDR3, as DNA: TGTGCCAGCAGCATAACCCAGGGCCGCTATGGCTACACCTTC.

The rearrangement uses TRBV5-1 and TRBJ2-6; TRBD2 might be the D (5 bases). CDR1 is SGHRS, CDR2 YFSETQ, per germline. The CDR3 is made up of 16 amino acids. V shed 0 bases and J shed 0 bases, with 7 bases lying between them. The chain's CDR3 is CASSLVGVSGANVLTF. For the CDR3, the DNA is TGCGCCAGCAGCTTGGTCGGGGTCTCTGGGGCCAACGTCCTGACTTTC.

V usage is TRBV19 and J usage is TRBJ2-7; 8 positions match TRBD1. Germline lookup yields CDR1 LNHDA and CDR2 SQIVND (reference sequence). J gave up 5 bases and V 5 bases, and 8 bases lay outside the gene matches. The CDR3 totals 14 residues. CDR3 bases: TGTGCCAGTAGTGAAGGACAGGGTTGGGACGAGCAGTACTTC. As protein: CASSEGQGWDEQYF.